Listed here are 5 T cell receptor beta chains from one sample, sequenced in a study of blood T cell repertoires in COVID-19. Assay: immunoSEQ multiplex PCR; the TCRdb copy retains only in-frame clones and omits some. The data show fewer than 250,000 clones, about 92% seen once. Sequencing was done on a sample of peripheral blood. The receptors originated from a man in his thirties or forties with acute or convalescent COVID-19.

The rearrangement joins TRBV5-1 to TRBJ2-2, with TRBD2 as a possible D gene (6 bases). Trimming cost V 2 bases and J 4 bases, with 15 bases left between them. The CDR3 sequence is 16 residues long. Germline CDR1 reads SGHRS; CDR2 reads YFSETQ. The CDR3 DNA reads TGCGCCAGCAGCTTCCGACTAGGTTCGGGCACCGGGGAGCTGTTTTTT. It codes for CASSFRLGSGTGELFF.

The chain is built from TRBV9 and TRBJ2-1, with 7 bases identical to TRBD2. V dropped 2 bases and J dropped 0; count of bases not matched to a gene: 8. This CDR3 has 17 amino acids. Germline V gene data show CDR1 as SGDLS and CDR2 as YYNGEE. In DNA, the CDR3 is TGTGCCAGCAGCGTCAGTCTAGCGGTGAGCTCCTACAATGAGCAGTTCTTC. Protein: CASSVSLAVSSYNEQFF.

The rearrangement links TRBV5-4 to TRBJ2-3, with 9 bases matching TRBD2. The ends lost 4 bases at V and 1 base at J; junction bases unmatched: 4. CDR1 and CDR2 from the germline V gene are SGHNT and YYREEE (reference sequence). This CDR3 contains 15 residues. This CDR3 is CASSRGGARTDTQYF. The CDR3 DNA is TGTGCCAGCAGCCGCGGGGGGGCCCGCACAGATACGCAGTATTTT.

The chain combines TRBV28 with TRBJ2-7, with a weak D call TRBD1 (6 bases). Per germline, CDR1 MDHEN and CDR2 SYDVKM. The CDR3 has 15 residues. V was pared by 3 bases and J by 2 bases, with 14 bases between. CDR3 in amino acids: CASSLFSGGAYEQYF. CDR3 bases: TGTGCCAGCAGTTTGTTCTCTGGGGGCGCCTACGAGCAGTACTTC.

DNA for the CDR3: TGTGCCAGCAGTCCCGGACTAGCGGGAGGGATATACGAGCAGTACTTC. This translates into CASSPGLAGGIYEQYF. The chain recombines TRBV28 with TRBJ2-7; 15 bases align to TRBD2. V was clipped by 5 bases and J by 4 bases; unmatched bases: 6. The CDR3 loop spans 16 amino acids. Germline V gene lookup returns CDR1 MDHEN and CDR2 SYDVKM. Filled out from reference TRBV28 and TRBJ2-7, the complete variable domain reads DVKVTQSSRYLVKRTGEKVFLECVQDMDHENMFWYRQDPGLGLRLIYFSYDVKMKEKGDIPEGYSVSREKKERFSLILESASTNQTSMYLCASSPGLAGGIYEQYFGPGTRLTVT.